The present T cell receptor (beta chain) was sequenced within a study of lymphopenia after photon versus proton radiotherapy. Study results and limitations: After the lymphocyte nadir, photon-treated repertoires showed oligoclonal expansion, especially of CD8+ Temra cells. Photon-treated patients lost naive T cells and TCR diversity; proton-treated stayed stable.

CDR1 and CDR2 (germline): SGHTA, FQGNSA. V was shortened by 3 bases and J by 5 bases, with 10 bases between the two germline ends. This CDR3 spans 13 amino acids. TCRdb's table, derived via immunoSEQ multiplex PCR, lists solely in-frame clones and lacks some. The sample has roughly 13,000 clones; about 88% are singletons. Notes on this clone: The target antigen is unknown.

The V and J genes are TRBV7-2 and TRBJ1-1; a weak D match, TRBD1 (5 bases). The sequence was collected from a man in his 60s with pancreatic cancer. The sample consisted of peripheral blood, taken from a patient treated with photon-based radiotherapy. The CDR3 DNA sequence: TGTGCCAGCAGCTTCGGGGGAGAAACTGAAGCTTTCTTT. Translated: CASSFGGETEAFF.